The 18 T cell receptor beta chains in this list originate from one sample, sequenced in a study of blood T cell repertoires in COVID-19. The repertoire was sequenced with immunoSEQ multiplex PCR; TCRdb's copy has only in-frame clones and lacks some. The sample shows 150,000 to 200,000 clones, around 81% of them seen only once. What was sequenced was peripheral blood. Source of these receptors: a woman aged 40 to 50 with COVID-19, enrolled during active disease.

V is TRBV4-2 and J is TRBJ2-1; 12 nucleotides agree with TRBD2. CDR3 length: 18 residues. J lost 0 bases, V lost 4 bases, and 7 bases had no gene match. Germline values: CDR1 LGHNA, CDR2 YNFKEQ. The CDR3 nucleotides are TGTGCCAGCAGCCCCCGTTGGGGACTAGCGGGCTCCTACAATGAGCAGTTCTTC. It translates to CASSPRWGLAGSYNEQFF.

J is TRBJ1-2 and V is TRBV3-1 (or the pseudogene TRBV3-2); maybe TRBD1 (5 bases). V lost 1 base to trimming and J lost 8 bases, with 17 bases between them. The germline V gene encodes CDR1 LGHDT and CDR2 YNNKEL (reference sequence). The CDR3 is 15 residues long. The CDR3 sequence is CASSQARQGLGGYTF. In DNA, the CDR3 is TGTGCCAGCAGCCAAGCCCGGCAGGGACTCGGCGGCTACACCTTC.

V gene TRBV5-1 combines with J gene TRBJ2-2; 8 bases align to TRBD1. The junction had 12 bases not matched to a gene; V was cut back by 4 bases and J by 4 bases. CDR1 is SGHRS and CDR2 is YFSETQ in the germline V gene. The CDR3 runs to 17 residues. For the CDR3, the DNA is TGCGCCAGCAGCCGACAGGGGCCCCTCGGTGTCACCGGGGAGCTGTTTTTT. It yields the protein CASSRQGPLGVTGELFF.

CDR3 amino acids: CASSVDRGAEKLFF. Written as DNA, the CDR3 is TGTGCCAGCAGTGTCGACCGGGGGGCTGAAAAACTGTTTTTT. The chain couples TRBV2 to TRBJ1-4; D might be TRBD1 (6 bases). CDR3 size: 14 residues. V lost 4 bases and J 7 bases, leaving 13 bases between the germline ends. CDR1 and CDR2 from the germline V gene are SNHLY and FYNNEI.

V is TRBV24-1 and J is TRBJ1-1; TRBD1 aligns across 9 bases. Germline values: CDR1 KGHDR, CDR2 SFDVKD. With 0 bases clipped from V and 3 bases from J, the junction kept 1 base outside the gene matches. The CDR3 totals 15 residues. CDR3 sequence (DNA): TGTGCCACCAGTGATTTGCGGACAGGGGACACTGAAGCTTTCTTT. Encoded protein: CATSDLRTGDTEAFF.

The CDR3 reads CASSAYRVQEGNEQFF. CDR3 DNA sequence: TGTGCCAGTAGTGCATACCGGGTCCAGGAGGGCAATGAGCAGTTCTTC. This chain links TRBV19 with TRBJ2-1; TRBD2 might be the D (6 bases). The CDR3 spans 16 residues. V lost 5 bases to trimming and J lost 6 bases, with 20 bases between them. CDR1 is LNHDA, CDR2 SQIVND, per germline (reference sequence). Full variable domain (missing parts from reference TRBV19 and TRBJ2-1): DGGITQSPKYLFRKEGQNVTLSCEQNLNHDAMYWYRQDPGQGLRLIYYSQIVNDFQKGDIAEGYSVSREKKESFPLTVTSAQKNPTAFYLCASSAYRVQEGNEQFFGPGTRLTVL.

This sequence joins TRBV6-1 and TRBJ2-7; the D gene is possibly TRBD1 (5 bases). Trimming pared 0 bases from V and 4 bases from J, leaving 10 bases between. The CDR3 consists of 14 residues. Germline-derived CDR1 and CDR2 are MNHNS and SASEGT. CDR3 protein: CASSEARVGYEQYF. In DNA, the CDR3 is TGTGCCAGCAGTGAAGCCAGGGTGGGGTACGAGCAGTACTTC.

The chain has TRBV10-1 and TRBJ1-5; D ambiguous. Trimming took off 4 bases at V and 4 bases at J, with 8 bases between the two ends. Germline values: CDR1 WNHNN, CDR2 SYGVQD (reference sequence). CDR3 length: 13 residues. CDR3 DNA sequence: TGCGCCAGCAGTGGGGCTCTTAATCAGCCCCAGCATTTT. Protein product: CASSGALNQPQHF.

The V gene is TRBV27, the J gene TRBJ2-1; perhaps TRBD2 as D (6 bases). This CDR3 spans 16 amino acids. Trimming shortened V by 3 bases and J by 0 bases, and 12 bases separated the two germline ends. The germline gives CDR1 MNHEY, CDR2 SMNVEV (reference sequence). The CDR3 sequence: CASSLERVSSYNEQFF. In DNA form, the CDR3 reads TGTGCCAGCAGTTTGGAGCGGGTAAGCTCCTACAATGAGCAGTTCTTC.

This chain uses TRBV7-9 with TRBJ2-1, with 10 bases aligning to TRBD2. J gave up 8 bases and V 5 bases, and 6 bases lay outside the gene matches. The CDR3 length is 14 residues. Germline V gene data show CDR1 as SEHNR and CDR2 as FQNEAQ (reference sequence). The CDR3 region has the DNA TGTGCCAGCAGCGCTAGCGGGAGCCTGGATGAGCAGTTCTTC. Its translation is CASSASGSLDEQFF.

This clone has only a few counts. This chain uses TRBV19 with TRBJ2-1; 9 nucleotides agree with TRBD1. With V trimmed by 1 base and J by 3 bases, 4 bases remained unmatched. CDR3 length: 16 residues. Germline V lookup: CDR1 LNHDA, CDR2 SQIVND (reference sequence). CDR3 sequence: CASSIGDRVFYNEQFF. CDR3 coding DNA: TGTGCCAGTAGTATAGGGGACAGGGTTTTCTACAATGAGCAGTTCTTC.

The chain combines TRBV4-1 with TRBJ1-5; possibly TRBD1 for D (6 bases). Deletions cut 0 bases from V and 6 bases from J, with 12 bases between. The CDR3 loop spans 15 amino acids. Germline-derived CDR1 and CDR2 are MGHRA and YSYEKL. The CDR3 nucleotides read TGCGCCAGCAGCCAAGATGGTACAGGGATTCAGCCCCAGCATTTT. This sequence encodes CASSQDGTGIQPQHF.

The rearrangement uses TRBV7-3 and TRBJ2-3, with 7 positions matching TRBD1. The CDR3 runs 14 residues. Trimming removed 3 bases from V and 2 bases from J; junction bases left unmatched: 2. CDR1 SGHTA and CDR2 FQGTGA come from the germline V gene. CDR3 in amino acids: CASSFGQATDTQYF. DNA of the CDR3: TGTGCCAGCAGCTTCGGACAGGCCACAGATACGCAGTATTTT.

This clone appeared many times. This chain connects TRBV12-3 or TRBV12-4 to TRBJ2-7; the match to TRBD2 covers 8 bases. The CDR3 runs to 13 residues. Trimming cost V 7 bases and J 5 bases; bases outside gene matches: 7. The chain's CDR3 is CASTPGGGHEQYF. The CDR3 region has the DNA TGTGCCAGCACCCCGGGGGGGGGCCACGAGCAGTACTTC.

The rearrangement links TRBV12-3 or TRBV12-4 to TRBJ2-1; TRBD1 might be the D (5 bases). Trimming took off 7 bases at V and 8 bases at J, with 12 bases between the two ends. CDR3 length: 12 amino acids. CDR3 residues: CASKDTGDEQFF. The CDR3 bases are TGTGCCAGCAAGGATACAGGCGATGAGCAGTTCTTC.

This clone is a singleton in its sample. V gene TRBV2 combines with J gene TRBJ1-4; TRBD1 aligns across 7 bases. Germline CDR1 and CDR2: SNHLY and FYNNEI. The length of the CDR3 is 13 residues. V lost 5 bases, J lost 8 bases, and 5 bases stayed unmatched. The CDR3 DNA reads TGTGCCAGCAGTCGGGACAGTCGAGAAAAACTGTTTTTT. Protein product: CASSRDSREKLFF.

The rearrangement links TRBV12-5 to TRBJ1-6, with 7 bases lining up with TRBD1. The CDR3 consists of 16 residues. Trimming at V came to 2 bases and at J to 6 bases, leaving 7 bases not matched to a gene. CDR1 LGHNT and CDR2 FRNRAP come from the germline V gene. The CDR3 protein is CASGLTAGQFNSPLHF. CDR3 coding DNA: TGTGCTAGTGGTTTGACCGCGGGACAGTTTAATTCACCCCTCCACTTT.

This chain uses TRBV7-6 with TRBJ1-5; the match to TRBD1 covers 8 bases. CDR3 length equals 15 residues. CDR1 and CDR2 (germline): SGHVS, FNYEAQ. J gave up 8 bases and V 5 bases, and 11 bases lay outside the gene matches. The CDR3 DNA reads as TGTGCCAGCAGCCCCGGCCCAGGGGGCAGAAAGCCCCAGCATTTT. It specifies CASSPGPGGRKPQHF. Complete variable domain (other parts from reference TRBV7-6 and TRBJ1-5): GAGVSQSPRYKVTKRGQDVALRCDPISGHVSLYWYRQALGQGPEFLTYFNYEAQQDKSGLPNDRFSAERPEGSISTLTIQRTEQRDSAMYRCASSPGPGGRKPQHFGDGTRLSIL.